Listed below are T cell receptor beta chains from one sample, sequenced in a study of cytomegalovirus exposure and HLA in healthy donors. Profiling relied on immunoSEQ multiplex PCR, and the TCRdb table lists in-frame clones only, not all of them. Among roughly 160,000 clones listed, 65% to 90% were seen once. Sequenced material: PBMCs. The source of these receptors is a man aged 50 to 60 in good health and CMV-seropositive. Each CDR3 is given with its conserved first and last residue. The D gene is left open where the match is weak. For some rows the clone size is stated as once, few or many, or as a class when expanded; others skip it.

J: TRBJ2-7; size: -; V: TRBV7-8; D: TRBD1; CDR3: CASSFATGGSYEQYF; DNA: TGTGCCAGCAGCTTCGCGACAGGGGGTTCCTACGAGCAGTACTTC
J: TRBJ2-7; size: -; V: TRBV2; D: -; CDR3: CASSEVGKRRSEQYF; DNA: TGTGCCAGCAGTGAAGTGGGGAAGAGGAGGTCCGAGCAGTACTTC
J: TRBJ1-5; size: -; V: TRBV19; D: -; CDR3: CASSITGGNYQPQHF; DNA: TGTGCCAGTAGTATCACCGGGGGGAATTATCAGCCCCAGCATTTT
J: TRBJ2-7; size: -; V: TRBV13; D: -; CDR3: CASSTGSPLSGRPLYEQYF; DNA: TGTGCCAGCAGCACCGGATCCCCTTTATCAGGTAGGCCCCTGTACGAGCAGTACTTC
J: TRBJ2-7; size: -; V: TRBV11-3; D: TRBD1; CDR3: CASSWGDRTGSYEQYF; DNA: TGTGCCAGCAGCTGGGGGGATAGGACAGGGTCCTACGAGCAGTACTTC
J: TRBJ2-6; size: -; V: TRBV9; D: -; CDR3: CASSVGGGAGANVLTF; DNA: TGTGCCAGCAGCGTAGGGGGCGGGGCTGGGGCCAACGTCCTGACTTTC
J: TRBJ1-2; size: -; V: TRBV28; D: -; CDR3: CASSLFSRVGGYTF; DNA: TGTGCCAGCAGTTTATTCTCCCGGGTTGGTGGCTACACCTTC
J: TRBJ1-3; size: -; V: TRBV7-2; D: -; CDR3: CASSLDSGSGNTIYF; DNA: TGTGCCAGCAGCTTAGACAGTGGGTCCGGAAACACCATATATTTT
J: TRBJ2-7; size: -; V: TRBV7-9; D: TRBD2; CDR3: CASSLRAGDSYEQYF; DNA: TGTGCCAGCAGCTTACGAGCGGGGGACTCCTACGAGCAGTACTTC
J: TRBJ1-6; size: -; V: TRBV5-6; D: TRBD1; CDR3: CASSLYSGTGVSPLHF; DNA: TGTGCCAGCAGCTTGTACTCCGGGACAGGGGTATCACCCCTCCACTTT
J: TRBJ2-2; size: -; V: TRBV30; D: -; CDR3: CAWSVLVTGELFF; DNA: TGTGCCTGGAGTGTACTGGTTACCGGGGAGCTGTTTTTT
J: TRBJ2-7; size: -; V: TRBV30; D: -; CDR3: CAWRLNAYEQYF; DNA: TGTGCCTGGAGACTTAACGCGTACGAGCAGTACTTC
J: TRBJ1-2; size: -; V: TRBV4-1; D: -; CDR3: CASSQDPGERYGYTF; DNA: TGCGCCAGCAGCCAAGATCCCGGGGAAAGGTATGGCTACACCTTC
J: TRBJ1-2; size: -; V: TRBV5-1; D: -; CDR3: CASSFRQGSNYGYTF; DNA: TGCGCCAGCAGCTTTCGGCAGGGTTCTAACTATGGCTACACCTTC
J: TRBJ1-6; size: -; V: TRBV6-5; D: TRBD1; CDR3: CASRGDRGNSPLHF; DNA: TGTGCCAGCAGAGGGGACAGGGGGAATTCACCCCTCCACTTT
J: TRBJ1-1; size: -; V: TRBV10-3; D: TRBD1; CDR3: CAISERGLGTEAFF; DNA: TGTGCCATCAGTGAAAGGGGGCTGGGGACTGAAGCTTTCTTT
J: TRBJ2-7; size: -; V: TRBV11-2; D: -; CDR3: CASSLGLTVDEQYF; DNA: TGTGCCAGCAGCTTAGGACTAACCGTCGACGAGCAGTACTTC
J: TRBJ1-2; size: -; V: TRBV13; D: -; CDR3: CASSLGRGGDGYTF; DNA: TGTGCCAGCAGCTTAGGCCGGGGAGGAGATGGCTACACCTTC
J: TRBJ2-1; size: -; V: TRBV6-6; D: TRBD2; CDR3: CASSPGLAVNEQFF; DNA: TGTGCCAGCAGCCCAGGACTAGCCGTCAATGAGCAGTTCTTC
J: TRBJ2-2; size: -; V: TRBV19; D: TRBD2; CDR3: CASSTLSGGNTGELFF; DNA: TGTGCCAGTAGTACCCTAAGCGGGGGGAACACCGGGGAGCTGTTTTTT
J: TRBJ2-3; size: -; V: TRBV28; D: -; CDR3: CASSTRFGPSTDTQYF; DNA: TGTGCCAGCAGCACCAGATTTGGCCCTAGCACAGATACGCAGTATTTT
J: TRBJ1-6; size: -; V: TRBV7-2; D: -; CDR3: CASSPQGINSPLHF; DNA: TGTGCCAGCAGCCCCCAGGGTATTAATTCACCCCTCCACTTT
J: TRBJ2-1; size: -; V: TRBV6-5; D: -; CDR3: CASSYGHFNEQFF; DNA: TGTGCCAGCAGTTACGGGCACTTCAATGAGCAGTTCTTC
J: TRBJ1-1; size: -; V: TRBV2; D: TRBD1; CDR3: CASSWTGGSRSEAFF; DNA: TGTGCCAGCAGTTGGACAGGGGGCAGTCGATCTGAAGCTTTCTTT
J: TRBJ2-2; size: -; V: TRBV28; D: TRBD2; CDR3: CASRRTSGNTGELFF; DNA: TGTGCCAGCAGGAGGACTAGCGGGAACACCGGGGAGCTGTTTTTT
J: TRBJ2-7; size: -; V: TRBV5-6; D: TRBD2; CDR3: CASSLGLALPYEQYF; DNA: TGTGCCAGCAGCTTGGGACTAGCGCTGCCCTACGAGCAGTACTTC
J: TRBJ1-3; size: -; V: TRBV9; D: -; CDR3: CASSVGLPRNSGNTIYF; DNA: TGTGCCAGCAGCGTAGGTTTACCGAGGAACTCTGGAAACACCATATATTTT
J: TRBJ2-3; size: -; V: TRBV28; D: TRBD2; CDR3: CASEGLAGGPDTDTQYF; DNA: TGTGCCAGCGAGGGGCTAGCGGGAGGGCCGGACACAGATACGCAGTATTTT
J: TRBJ2-1; size: -; V: TRBV4-3; D: TRBD1; CDR3: CASSQDGLGRGYSNEQFF; DNA: TGCGCCAGCAGCCAAGATGGGTTAGGCAGGGGGTACTCAAATGAGCAGTTCTTC
J: TRBJ2-5; size: -; V: TRBV7-9; D: TRBD1; CDR3: CASNPGFRGTAQETQYF; DNA: TGTGCCAGCAATCCGGGGTTTAGGGGGACAGCTCAAGAGACCCAGTACTTC
J: TRBJ2-1; size: -; V: TRBV6-1; D: TRBD2; CDR3: CASSWGTSNNEQFF; DNA: TGTGCCAGCAGTTGGGGGACTAGCAACAATGAGCAGTTCTTC
J: TRBJ1-3; size: -; V: TRBV5-1; D: -; CDR3: CASSLAPGMSGNTIYF; DNA: TGCGCCAGCAGCTTGGCCCCGGGGATGTCTGGAAACACCATATATTTT
J: TRBJ2-1; size: -; V: TRBV5-6; D: -; CDR3: CASRSTRGSPDEQFF; DNA: TGTGCCAGCAGGTCGACTAGAGGGTCTCCCGATGAGCAGTTCTTC
J: TRBJ2-5; size: once; V: TRBV11-2; D: -; CDR3: CASSLSRTQYF; DNA: TGTGCCAGCAGCTTGTCGCGAACCCAGTACTTC
J: TRBJ2-5; size: -; V: TRBV9; D: TRBD2; CDR3: CASSVGGGRGGRETQYF; DNA: TGTGCCAGCAGCGTAGGGGGTGGGCGGGGGGGCCGAGAGACCCAGTACTTC
J: TRBJ2-5; size: -; V: TRBV5-4; D: -; CDR3: CASSLGRTVQETQYF; DNA: TGTGCCAGCAGCTTGGGTCGGACAGTGCAAGAGACCCAGTACTTC
J: TRBJ2-7; size: -; V: TRBV2; D: -; CDR3: CASSEEGDISYEQYF; DNA: TGTGCCAGCAGTGAAGAAGGGGACATCAGCTACGAGCAGTACTTC
J: TRBJ1-6; size: -; V: TRBV28; D: TRBD1; CDR3: CASSGDSNGDSPLHF; DNA: TGTGCCAGCAGTGGGGACAGCAATGGTGATTCACCCCTCCACTTT
J: TRBJ1-5; size: -; V: TRBV28; D: -; CDR3: CASSLDWNQPQHF; DNA: TGTGCCAGCAGTTTGGACTGGAATCAGCCCCAGCATTTT
J: TRBJ2-5; size: -; V: TRBV2; D: TRBD2; CDR3: CASSEIAGGGETQYF; DNA: TGTGCCAGCAGCGAGATAGCGGGAGGAGGGGAGACCCAGTACTTC
J: TRBJ2-7; size: -; V: TRBV12-5; D: -; CDR3: CASGPPLGSYEQYF; DNA: TGTGCTAGTGGCCCTCCTCTGGGCAGCTACGAGCAGTACTTC
J: TRBJ1-1; size: few; V: TRBV19; D: TRBD1; CDR3: CASRTGQRTEAFF; DNA: TGTGCCAGTAGAACGGGACAGAGGACTGAAGCTTTCTTT
J: TRBJ2-5; size: -; V: TRBV7-6; D: -; CDR3: CASSRRRGPETQYF; DNA: TGTGCCAGCAGCCGGAGGCGGGGGCCAGAGACCCAGTACTTC
J: TRBJ1-6; size: -; V: TRBV6-6; D: -; CDR3: CASGPGPRDLHF; DNA: TGTGCCAGCGGTCCAGGCCCACGGGACCTCCACTTT
J: TRBJ2-5; size: -; V: TRBV15; D: -; CDR3: CATSRDLETQYF; DNA: TGTGCCACCAGCAGAGATCTTGAGACCCAGTACTTC
J: TRBJ1-2; size: -; V: TRBV6-5; D: -; CDR3: CASTPGQGHYGYTF; DNA: TGTGCCAGCACCCCCGGGCAGGGCCACTATGGCTACACCTTC
J: TRBJ2-1; size: -; V: TRBV10-3; D: TRBD2; CDR3: CAISESVSGPSHSYNEQFF; DNA: TGTGCCATCAGTGAGTCAGTTAGCGGGCCCTCCCACTCCTACAATGAGCAGTTCTTC
J: TRBJ2-3; size: -; V: TRBV7-3; D: -; CDR3: CASSSQPGANTDTQYF; DNA: TGTGCCAGCAGCTCTCAGCCAGGGGCAAACACAGATACGCAGTATTTT
J: TRBJ1-2; size: -; V: TRBV28; D: TRBD1; CDR3: CASREGTGPTYGYTF; DNA: TGTGCCAGCAGGGAAGGGACAGGGCCTACCTATGGCTACACCTTC
J: TRBJ1-6; size: -; V: TRBV5-4; D: -; CDR3: CASSLSQGIESPLHF; DNA: TGTGCCAGCAGCTTGTCGCAGGGAATTGAGTCACCCCTCCACTTT
J: TRBJ2-1; size: -; V: TRBV7-9; D: -; CDR3: CASSLQGSPYNEQFF; DNA: TGTGCCAGCAGCTTACAGGGGAGCCCCTACAATGAGCAGTTCTTC
J: TRBJ2-3; size: -; V: TRBV11-2; D: TRBD1; CDR3: CASSLFRGPADTQYF; DNA: TGTGCCAGCAGCCTTTTCAGGGGGCCAGCAGATACGCAGTATTTT
J: TRBJ2-7; size: -; V: TRBV5-1; D: TRBD2; CDR3: CASSPGGGGQYEQYF; DNA: TGCGCCAGCAGCCCCGGCGGGGGAGGGCAGTACGAGCAGTACTTC
J: TRBJ2-2; size: -; V: TRBV6-6; D: -; CDR3: CASRTGQRAGGELFF; DNA: TGTGCCAGCAGGACCGGGCAGCGGGCAGGCGGGGAGCTGTTTTTT
J: TRBJ1-2; size: once; V: TRBV4-2; D: -; CDR3: CASSHDYVYTF; DNA: TGTGCCAGCAGCCATGACTATGTCTACACCTTC
J: TRBJ2-1; size: few; V: TRBV7-3; D: TRBD2; CDR3: CASRREGYNEQFF; DNA: TGTGCCAGCAGGAGGGAGGGGTACAATGAGCAGTTCTTC
J: TRBJ2-1; size: few; V: TRBV12-5; D: TRBD2; CDR3: CASGLSTSGGPYNEQFF; DNA: TGTGCTAGTGGTTTGTCAACCAGCGGGGGGCCTTACAATGAGCAGTTCTTC
J: TRBJ1-2; size: -; V: TRBV6-4; D: -; CDR3: CASTPDISGDYGYTF; DNA: TGTGCCAGCACTCCCGACATTAGCGGGGACTATGGCTACACCTTC
J: TRBJ1-2; size: -; V: TRBV18; D: -; CDR3: CASSGGSQYGYTF; DNA: TGTGCCAGTTCCGGCGGCAGTCAATATGGCTACACCTTC
J: TRBJ1-5; size: -; V: TRBV28; D: -; CDR3: CASSFPGYSNQPQHF; DNA: TGTGCCAGCAGTTTCCCAGGATATAGCAATCAGCCCCAGCATTTT